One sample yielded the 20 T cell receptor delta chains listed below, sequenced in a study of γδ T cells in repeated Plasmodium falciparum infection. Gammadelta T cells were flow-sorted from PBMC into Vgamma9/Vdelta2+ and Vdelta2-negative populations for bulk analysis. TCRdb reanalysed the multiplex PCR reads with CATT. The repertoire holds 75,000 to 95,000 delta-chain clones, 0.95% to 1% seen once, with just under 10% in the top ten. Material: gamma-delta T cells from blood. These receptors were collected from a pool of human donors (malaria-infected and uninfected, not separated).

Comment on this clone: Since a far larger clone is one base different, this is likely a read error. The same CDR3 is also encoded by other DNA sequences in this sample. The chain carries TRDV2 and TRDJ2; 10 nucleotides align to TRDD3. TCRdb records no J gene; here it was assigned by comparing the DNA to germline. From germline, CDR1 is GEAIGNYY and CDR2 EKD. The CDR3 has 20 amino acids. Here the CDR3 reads CACDTLTGGSSKDLTAQLFF. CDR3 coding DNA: TGTGCTTGTGACACCCTTACTGGGGGATCGAGCAAAGATTTGACAGCACAACTCTTCTTT.

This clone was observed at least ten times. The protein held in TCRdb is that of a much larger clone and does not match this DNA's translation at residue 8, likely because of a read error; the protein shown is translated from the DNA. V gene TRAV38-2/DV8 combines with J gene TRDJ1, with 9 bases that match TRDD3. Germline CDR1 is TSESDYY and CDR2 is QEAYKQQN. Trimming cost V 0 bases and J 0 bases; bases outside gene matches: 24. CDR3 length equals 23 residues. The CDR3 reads CAYRSAFTSWGMLAPPYTDKLIF. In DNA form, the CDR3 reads TGTGCTTATAGGAGCGCGTTCACCTCCTGGGGGATGCTCGCCCCCCCTTACACCGATAAACTCATCTTT.

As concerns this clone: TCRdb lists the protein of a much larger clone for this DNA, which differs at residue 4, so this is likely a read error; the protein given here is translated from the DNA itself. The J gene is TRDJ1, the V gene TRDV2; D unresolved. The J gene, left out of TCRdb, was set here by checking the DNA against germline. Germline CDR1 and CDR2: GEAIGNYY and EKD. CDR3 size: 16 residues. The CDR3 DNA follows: TGTGCCTGTGTCACCCACCTGACAAAAAACACCGATAAACTCATCTTT. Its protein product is CACVTHLTKNTDKLIF.

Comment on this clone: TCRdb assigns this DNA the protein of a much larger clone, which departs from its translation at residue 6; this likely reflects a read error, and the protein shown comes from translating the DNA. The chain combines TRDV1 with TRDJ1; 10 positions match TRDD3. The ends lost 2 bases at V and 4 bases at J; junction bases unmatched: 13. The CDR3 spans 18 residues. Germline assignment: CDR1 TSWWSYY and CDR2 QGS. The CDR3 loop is CALGEIPWGINRIDKLIF. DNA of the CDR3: TGTGCTCTTGGGGAAATTCCCTGGGGGATAAATAGGATCGATAAACTCATCTTT.

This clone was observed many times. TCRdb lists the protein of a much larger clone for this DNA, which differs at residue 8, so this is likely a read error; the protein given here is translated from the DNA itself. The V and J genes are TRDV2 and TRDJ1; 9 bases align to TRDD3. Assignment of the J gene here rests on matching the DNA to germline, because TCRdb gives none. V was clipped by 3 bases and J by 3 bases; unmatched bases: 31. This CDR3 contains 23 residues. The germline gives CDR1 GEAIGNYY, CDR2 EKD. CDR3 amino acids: CACDLRHPENLLGDTPRSDKLIF. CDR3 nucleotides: TGTGCCTGTGACCTTCGCCATCCAGAGAATTTACTGGGGGACACACCCCGCTCCGATAAACTCATCTTT.

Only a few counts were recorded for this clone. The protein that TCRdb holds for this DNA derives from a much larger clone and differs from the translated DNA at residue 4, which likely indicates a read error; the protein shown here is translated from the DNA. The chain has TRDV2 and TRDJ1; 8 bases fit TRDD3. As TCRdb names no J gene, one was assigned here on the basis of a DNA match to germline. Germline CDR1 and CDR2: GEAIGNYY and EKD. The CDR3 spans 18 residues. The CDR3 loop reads CACVTVGDGAPRTDKLIF. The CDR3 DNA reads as TGTGCCTGTGTCACCGTGGGGGATGGGGCCCCACGAACCGATAAACTCATCTTT.

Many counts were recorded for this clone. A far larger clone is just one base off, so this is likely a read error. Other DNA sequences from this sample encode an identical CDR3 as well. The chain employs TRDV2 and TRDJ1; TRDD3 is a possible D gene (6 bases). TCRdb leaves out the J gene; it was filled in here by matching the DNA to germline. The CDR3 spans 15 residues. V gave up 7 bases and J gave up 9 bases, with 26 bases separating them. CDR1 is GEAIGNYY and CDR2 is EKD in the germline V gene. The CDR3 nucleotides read TGTGCCTGCGACCCCGTAGGTGGGGATGGGGGCGAACTCATCTTT. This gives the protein CACDPVGGDGGELIF.

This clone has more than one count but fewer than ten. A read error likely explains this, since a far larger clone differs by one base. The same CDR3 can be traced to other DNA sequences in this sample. The CDR3 protein is CACDRLGYLNTDKLIF. As DNA, the CDR3 is TGTGCCTGTGACCGCCTAGGGTACCTTAACACCGATAAACTCATCTTT. The rearrangement uses TRDV2 and TRDJ1; D is unresolved. TCRdb lists no J gene, so it was determined here by aligning the DNA to germline. This CDR3 is 16 amino acids long. Trimming stripped 3 bases from V and 0 bases from J, with 16 bases between. Germline lookup yields CDR1 GEAIGNYY and CDR2 EKD.

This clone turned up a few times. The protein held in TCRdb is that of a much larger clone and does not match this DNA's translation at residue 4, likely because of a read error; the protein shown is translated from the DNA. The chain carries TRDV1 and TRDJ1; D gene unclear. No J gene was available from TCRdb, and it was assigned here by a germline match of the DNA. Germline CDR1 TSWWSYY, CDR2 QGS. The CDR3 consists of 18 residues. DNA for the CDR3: TGTGCTCTTGAGGAAAGGTTCTTCGAGTACGAGTCCTCCGATAAACTCATCTTT. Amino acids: CALEERFFEYESSDKLIF.

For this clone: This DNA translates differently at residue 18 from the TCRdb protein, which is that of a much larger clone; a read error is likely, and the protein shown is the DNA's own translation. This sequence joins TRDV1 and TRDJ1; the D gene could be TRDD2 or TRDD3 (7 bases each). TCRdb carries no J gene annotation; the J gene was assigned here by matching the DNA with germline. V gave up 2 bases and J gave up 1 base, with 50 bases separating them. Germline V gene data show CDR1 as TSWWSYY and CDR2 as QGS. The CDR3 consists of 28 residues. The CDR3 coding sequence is TGTGCTCTTGGGGAATCCACTTTCCTACCGGCCGTGGTGTACTGTGTACTGAGGGATACTCGATCCACCGATAAACTCATCTTT. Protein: CALGESTFLPAVVYCVLRDTRSTDKLIF.

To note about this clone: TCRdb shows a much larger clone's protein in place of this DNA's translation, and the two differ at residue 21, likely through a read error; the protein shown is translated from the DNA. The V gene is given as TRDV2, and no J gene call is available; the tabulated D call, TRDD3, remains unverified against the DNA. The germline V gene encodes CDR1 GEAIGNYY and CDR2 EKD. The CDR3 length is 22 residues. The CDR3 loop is CACEKPFLPLHWGIRRTDKLTF. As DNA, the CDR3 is TGTGCCTGTGAGAAACCTTTCCTACCCCTCCACTGGGGGATACGACGGACCGATAAACTCACCTTT.

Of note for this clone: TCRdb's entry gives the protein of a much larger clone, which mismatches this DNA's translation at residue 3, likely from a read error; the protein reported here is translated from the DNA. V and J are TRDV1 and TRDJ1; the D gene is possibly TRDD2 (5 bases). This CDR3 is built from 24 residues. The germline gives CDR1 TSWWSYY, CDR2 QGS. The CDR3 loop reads CAIGTYRLSFRPWFLLKYTDKLIF. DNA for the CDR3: TGTGCTATTGGGACTTACCGGCTTTCTTTCCGCCCTTGGTTCCTTCTCAAGTACACCGATAAACTCATCTTT.

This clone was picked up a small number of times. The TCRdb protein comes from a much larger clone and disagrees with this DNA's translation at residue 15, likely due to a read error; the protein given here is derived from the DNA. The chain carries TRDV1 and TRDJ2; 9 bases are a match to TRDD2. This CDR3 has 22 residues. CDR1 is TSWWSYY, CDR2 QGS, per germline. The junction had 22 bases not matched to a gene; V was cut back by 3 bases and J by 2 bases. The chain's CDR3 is CALGDHKTFLREPGTLTAQLFF. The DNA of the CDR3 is TGTGCTCTTGGGGACCATAAGACCTTCCTACGAGAGCCTGGGACCTTGACAGCACAACTCTTCTTT.

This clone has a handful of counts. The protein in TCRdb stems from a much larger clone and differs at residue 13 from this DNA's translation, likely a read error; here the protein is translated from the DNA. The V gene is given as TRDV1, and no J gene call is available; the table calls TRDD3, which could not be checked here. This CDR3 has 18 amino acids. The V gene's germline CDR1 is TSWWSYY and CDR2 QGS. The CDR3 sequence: CALGELAPGGLYADKLIF. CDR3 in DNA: TGTGCTCTTGGGGAACTAGCCCCTGGGGGATTGTACGCCGATAAACTTATCTTT.

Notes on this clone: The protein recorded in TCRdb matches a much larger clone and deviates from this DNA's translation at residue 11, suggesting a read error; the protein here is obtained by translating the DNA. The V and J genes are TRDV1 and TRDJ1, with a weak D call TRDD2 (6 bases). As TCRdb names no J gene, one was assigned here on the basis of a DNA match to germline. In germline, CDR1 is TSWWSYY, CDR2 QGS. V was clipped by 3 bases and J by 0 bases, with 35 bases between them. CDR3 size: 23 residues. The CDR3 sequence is CALGDHIPVVSPGVLPYTDKLIF. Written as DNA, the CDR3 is TGTGCTCTTGGGGATCACATCCCTGTAGTGTCACCGGGGGTCCTACCGTACACCGATAAACTCATCTTT.

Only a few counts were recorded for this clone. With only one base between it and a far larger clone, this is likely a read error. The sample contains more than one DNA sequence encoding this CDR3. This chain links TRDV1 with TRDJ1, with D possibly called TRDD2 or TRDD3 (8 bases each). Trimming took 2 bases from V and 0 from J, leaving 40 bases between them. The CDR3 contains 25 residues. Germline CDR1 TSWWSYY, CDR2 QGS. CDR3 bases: TGTGCTCTTGGGGAAGCGCCACCCCCGGCTTCCTACCCTTACTGGGGGTTGGAGTACACCGATAAACTCATCTTT. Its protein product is CALGEAPPPASYPYWGLEYTDKLIF.

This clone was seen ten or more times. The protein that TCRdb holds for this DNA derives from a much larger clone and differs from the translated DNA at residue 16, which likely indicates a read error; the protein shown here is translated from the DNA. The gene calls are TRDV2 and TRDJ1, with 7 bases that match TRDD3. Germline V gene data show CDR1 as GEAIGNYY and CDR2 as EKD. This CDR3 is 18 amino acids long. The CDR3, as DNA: TGTGCCTGTGAGCCCCTCTCTACTGGGGTCGGGTACACCGATAAACCCATCTTT. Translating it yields CACEPLSTGVGYTDKPIF.

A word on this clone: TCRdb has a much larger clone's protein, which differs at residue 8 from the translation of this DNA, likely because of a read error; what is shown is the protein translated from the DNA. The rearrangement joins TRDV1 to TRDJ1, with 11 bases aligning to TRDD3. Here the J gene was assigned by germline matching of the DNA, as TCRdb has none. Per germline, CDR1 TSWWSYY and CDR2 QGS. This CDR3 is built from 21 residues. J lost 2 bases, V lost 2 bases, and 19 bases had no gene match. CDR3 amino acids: CALGEVAPPRGWGIQTDKLIF. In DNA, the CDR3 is TGTGCTCTTGGGGAAGTGGCCCCTCCTAGAGGCTGGGGGATACAGACCGATAAACTCATCTTT.

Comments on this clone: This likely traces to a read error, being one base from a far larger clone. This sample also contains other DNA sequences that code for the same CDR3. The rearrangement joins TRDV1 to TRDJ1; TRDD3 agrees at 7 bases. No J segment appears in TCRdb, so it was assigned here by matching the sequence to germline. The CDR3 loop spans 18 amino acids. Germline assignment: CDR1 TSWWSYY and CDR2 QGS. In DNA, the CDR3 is TGTGCTCTCGGGGAGTACCCGGGGATATCCAATTACACCGATAAACTCATCTTT. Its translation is CALGEYPGISNYTDKLIF.

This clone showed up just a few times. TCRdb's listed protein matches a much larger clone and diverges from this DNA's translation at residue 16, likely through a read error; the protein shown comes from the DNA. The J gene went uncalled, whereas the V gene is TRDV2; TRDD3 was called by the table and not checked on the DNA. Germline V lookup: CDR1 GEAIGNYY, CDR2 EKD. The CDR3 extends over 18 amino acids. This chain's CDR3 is CACVHRGTRSWDTRQVFF. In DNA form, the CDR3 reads TGTGCCTGTGTACACCGCGGGACACGCTCCTGGGACACCCGACAGGTGTTTTTC.